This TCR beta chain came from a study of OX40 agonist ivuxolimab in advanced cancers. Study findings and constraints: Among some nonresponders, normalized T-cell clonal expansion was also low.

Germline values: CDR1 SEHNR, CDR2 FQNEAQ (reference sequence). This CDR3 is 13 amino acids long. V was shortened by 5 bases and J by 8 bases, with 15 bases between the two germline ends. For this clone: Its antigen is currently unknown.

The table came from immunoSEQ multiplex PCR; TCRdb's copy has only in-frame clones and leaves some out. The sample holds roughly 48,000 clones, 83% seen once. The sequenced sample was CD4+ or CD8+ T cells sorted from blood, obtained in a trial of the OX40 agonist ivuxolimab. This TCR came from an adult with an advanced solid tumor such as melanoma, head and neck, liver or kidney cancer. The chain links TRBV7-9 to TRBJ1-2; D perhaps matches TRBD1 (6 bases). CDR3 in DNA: TGTGCCAGCAGCCTTATGCAGGGGAGAGGCTACACCTTC. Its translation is CASSLMQGRGYTF. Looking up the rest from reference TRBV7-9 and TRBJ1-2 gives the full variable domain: DTGVSQNPRHKITKRGQNVTFRCDPISEHNRLYWYRQTLGQGPEFLTYFQNEAQLEKSRLLSDRFSAERPKGSFSTLEIQRTEQGDSAMYLCASSLMQGRGYTFGSGTRLTVV.